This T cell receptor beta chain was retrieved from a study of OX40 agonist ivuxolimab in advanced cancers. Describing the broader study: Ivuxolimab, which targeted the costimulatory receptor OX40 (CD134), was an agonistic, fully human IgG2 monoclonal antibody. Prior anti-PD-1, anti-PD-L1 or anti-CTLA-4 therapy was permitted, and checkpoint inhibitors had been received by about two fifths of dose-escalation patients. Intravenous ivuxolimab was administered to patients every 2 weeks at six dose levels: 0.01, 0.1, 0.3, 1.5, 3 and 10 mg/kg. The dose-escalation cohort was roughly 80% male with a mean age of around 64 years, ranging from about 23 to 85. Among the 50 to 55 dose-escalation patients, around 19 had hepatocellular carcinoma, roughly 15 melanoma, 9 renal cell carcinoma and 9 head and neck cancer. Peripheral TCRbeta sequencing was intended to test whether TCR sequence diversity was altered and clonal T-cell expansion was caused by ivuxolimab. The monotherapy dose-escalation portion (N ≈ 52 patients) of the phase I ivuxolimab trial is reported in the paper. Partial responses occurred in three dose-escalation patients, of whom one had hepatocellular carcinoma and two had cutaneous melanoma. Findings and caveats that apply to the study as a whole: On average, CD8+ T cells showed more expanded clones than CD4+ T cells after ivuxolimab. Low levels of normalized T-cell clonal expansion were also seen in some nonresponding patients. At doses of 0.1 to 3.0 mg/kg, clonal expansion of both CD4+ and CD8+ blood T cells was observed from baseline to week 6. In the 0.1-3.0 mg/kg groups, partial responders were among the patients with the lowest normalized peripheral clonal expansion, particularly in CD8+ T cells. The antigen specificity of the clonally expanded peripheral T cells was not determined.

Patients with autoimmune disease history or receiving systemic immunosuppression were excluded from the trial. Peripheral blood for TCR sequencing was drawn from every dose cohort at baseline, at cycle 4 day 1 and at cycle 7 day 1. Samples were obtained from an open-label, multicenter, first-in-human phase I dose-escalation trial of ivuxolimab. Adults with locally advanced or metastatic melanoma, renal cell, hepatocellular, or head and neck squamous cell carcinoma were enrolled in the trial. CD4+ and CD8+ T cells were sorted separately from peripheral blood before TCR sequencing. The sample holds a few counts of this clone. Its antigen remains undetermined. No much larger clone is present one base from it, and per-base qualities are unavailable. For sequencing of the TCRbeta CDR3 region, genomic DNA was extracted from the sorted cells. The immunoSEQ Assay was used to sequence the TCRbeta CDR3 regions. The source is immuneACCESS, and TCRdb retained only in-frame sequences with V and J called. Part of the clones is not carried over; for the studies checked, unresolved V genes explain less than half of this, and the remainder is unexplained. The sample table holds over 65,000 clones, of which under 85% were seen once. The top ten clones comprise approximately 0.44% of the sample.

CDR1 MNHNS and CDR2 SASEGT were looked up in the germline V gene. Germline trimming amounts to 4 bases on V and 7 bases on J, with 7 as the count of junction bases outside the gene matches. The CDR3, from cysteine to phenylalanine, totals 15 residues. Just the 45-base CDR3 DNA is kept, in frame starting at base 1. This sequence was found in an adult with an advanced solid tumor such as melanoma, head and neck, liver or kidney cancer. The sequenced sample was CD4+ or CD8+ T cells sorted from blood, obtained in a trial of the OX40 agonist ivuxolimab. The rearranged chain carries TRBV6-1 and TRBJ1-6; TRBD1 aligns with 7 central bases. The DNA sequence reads TGTGCCAGCAGTGTCGAGGGACAGCCCAATTCACCCCTCCACTTT. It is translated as CASSVEGQPNSPLHF.